Presented here are 22 T cell receptor beta chains from one specimen sequenced in a study of CD8 T cells in ankylosing spondylitis. TCRdb ran MiXCR on the 5' RACE reads and lists one entry per CDR3 protein. The table lists about 310,000 distinct CDR3 sequences, less than 25% of them singletons. What was sequenced was blood, either unsorted or a sorted T cell fraction (not recorded which). Receptors were obtained from a female donor with ankylosing spondylitis or in good health (not recorded which).

This clonotype was found a few times. V usage is TRBV28 and J usage is TRBJ2-2, with TRBD2 matching over 12 bases. V lost 8 bases to trimming and J lost 5 bases; unmatched junction nucleotides: 3. CDR1 MDHEN and CDR2 SYDVKM come from the germline V gene. This CDR3 comprises 14 residues. CDR3 DNA: TGTGCCAGCGGACTAGCGGGACAAACCGGGGAGCTGTTTTTT. This translates into CASGLAGQTGELFF.

The rearrangement links TRBV7-6 to TRBJ2-1; the D gene is possibly TRBD2 (5 bases). CDR1 is SGHVS, CDR2 FNYEAQ, per germline. CDR3 length: 15 residues. Trimming shortened V by 2 bases and J by 0 bases, and 8 bases separated the two germline ends. CDR3: CASSLNEGSYNEQFF. DNA for the CDR3: TGTGCCAGCAGCTTAAATGAGGGCTCCTACAATGAGCAGTTCTTC.

This clonotype was counted a few times. The V call is TRBV5-1, the J call TRBJ1-5; tentative D call: TRBD1 (5 bases). CDR3 length: 14 amino acids. The germline V gene has CDR1 SGHRS and CDR2 YFSETQ. The ends were cut back, 0 bases at V and 5 bases at J, with 9 bases in the middle. CDR3 sequence reads: CASSLAGQDQPQHF. The DNA of the CDR3 is TGCGCCAGCAGCTTGGCAGGGCAGGATCAGCCCCAGCATTTT.

The chain uses TRBV9 and TRBJ2-1, with 7 bases identical to TRBD2. CDR3 length: 17 residues. Trimming took 0 bases from V and 5 from J; bases not matched to a gene: 11. From germline, CDR1 is SGDLS and CDR2 YYNGEE. Written as DNA, the CDR3 is TGTGCCAGCAGCGTAGGGCCCGGGGAGGGCCCACACAATGAGCAGTTCTTC. Translation: CASSVGPGEGPHNEQFF.

J is TRBJ2-6 and V is TRBV7-9; D remains ambiguous. This CDR3 has 15 residues. The germline V gene encodes CDR1 SEHNR and CDR2 FQNEAQ (reference sequence). V was trimmed by 1 base and J by 2 bases, leaving 6 bases between them. The CDR3 protein is CASSLGGAGANVLTF. CDR3 coding DNA: TGTGCCAGCAGCTTAGGTGGGGCTGGGGCCAACGTCCTGACTTTC.

This clonotype was seen repeatedly, ten times or more. The chain is built from TRBV27 and TRBJ1-5; D unresolved. The CDR3 length is 16 residues. Germline loops: CDR1 MNHEY, CDR2 SMNVEV (reference sequence). The V end lost 5 bases, the J end lost 5 bases, and 19 bases lay between the germline ends. CDR3 bases: TGTGCCAGCAGTCTGCGTTGGTCCGGGAGAGATCAGCCCCAGCATTTT. This gives the protein CASSLRWSGRDQPQHF.

The sample holds a few counts of this clonotype. The CDR3 sequence: CASSYGELLAKNIQYF. The CDR3 DNA reads TGTGCCAGCAGTTACGGGGAACTGCTAGCCAAAAACATTCAGTACTTC. The chain has TRBV6-5 and TRBJ2-4; D not resolved. The V gene's germline CDR1 is MNHEY and CDR2 SVGAGI. Deletions cut 2 bases from V and 0 bases from J, with 11 bases between. CDR3 length equals 16 residues.

This chain connects TRBV18 to TRBJ2-5; D not resolved. This CDR3 comprises 12 residues. V was shortened by 2 bases and J by 5 bases, with 6 bases between the two germline ends. CDR1 and CDR2 (germline): KGHSH, LQKENI. CDR3 sequence (DNA): TGTGCCAGCTCACCAGTGGGGGAGACCCAGTACTTC. Protein sequence: CASSPVGETQYF.

This clonotype was detected a few times. V usage is TRBV3-1 and J usage is TRBJ1-6; D uncertain. The V end was cut by 1 base, the J end by 0 bases, with 4 bases between. This CDR3 region has 15 residues. The V gene's germline CDR1 is LGHDT and CDR2 YNNKEL (reference sequence). As DNA, the CDR3 is TGTGCCAGCAGCCAAGGTGGCTCCTATAATTCACCCCTCCACTTT. It is translated as CASSQGGSYNSPLHF. Full variable domain (remainder filled in from reference TRBV3-1 and TRBJ1-6): DTAVSQTPKYLVTQMGNDKSIKCEQNLGHDTMYWYKQDSKKFLKIMFSYNNKELIINETVPNRFSPKSPDKAHLNLHINSLELGDSAVYFCASSQGGSYNSPLHFGNGTRLTVT.

The chain links TRBV4-3 to TRBJ2-3, with D possibly being TRBD1 (6 bases). The CDR3 runs 14 residues. Trimming took off 1 base at V and 3 bases at J, with 8 bases between the two ends. CDR1 is LGHNA and CDR2 is YSLEER in the germline V gene. CDR3 coding DNA: TGCGCCAGCAGCCAAGGGGGGCTTACAGATACGCAGTATTTT. This translates into CASSQGGLTDTQYF.

The rearrangement joins TRBV5-5 to TRBJ2-2; maybe TRBD2 (6 bases). V was trimmed by 0 bases and J by 5 bases, leaving 14 bases between them. Germline-derived CDR1 and CDR2 are SGHKS and YYEKEE (reference sequence). The CDR3 consists of 16 residues. The CDR3 spells CASSLAVIAGTGELFF. CDR3 coding DNA: TGTGCCAGCAGCTTGGCCGTCATCGCGGGGACCGGGGAGCTGTTTTTT.

The rearrangement uses TRBV20-1 and TRBJ2-1; the D gene could be TRBD1 or TRBD2 (5 bases each). Per germline, CDR1 DFQATT and CDR2 SNEGSKA (reference sequence). Deletions cut 1 base from V and 10 bases from J, with 14 bases between. This CDR3 region has 13 residues. The CDR3 is CSARVGTHGEQFF. As DNA, the CDR3 is TGCAGTGCTAGAGTCGGGACCCATGGAGAGCAGTTCTTC.

The rearrangement uses TRBV7-2 and TRBJ2-1, with TRBD2 identical over 11 bases. The CDR3 runs to 17 residues. Germline V gene sequence: CDR1 SGHTA, CDR2 FQGNSA. Germline trimming cut 1 base from V and 4 bases from J; bases unmatched to any gene: 6. The chain's CDR3 is CASSLVGLAEKYNEQFF. DNA of the CDR3: TGTGCCAGCAGCTTAGTGGGACTAGCGGAAAAATACAATGAGCAGTTCTTC.

The rearrangement joins TRBV25-1 to TRBJ2-7; the D is unclear. The germline V gene encodes CDR1 MGHDK and CDR2 SYGVNS. The CDR3 covers 15 residues. V gave up 5 bases and J gave up 1 base, with 15 bases separating them. CDR3 coding DNA: TGTGCCAGCAGTTCCCTTCGCGAAGCATCCTACGAGCAGTACTTC. Translating it yields CASSSLREASYEQYF.

The chain uses TRBV5-6 and TRBJ2-5, with D possibly TRBD2 on 5 matching bases. Trimming took off 6 bases at V and 1 base at J, with 13 bases between the two ends. The CDR3 spans 14 residues. Germline CDR1 and CDR2: SGHDT and YYEEEE. The CDR3 here is CASTLRAVQETQYF. DNA of the CDR3: TGTGCCAGCACCCTGCGGGCAGTCCAAGAGACCCAGTACTTC.

The chain links TRBV6-1 to TRBJ2-7; TRBD1 agrees at 10 bases. With V trimmed by 5 bases and J by 2 bases, 3 bases remained unmatched. The CDR3 covers 14 residues. Per germline, CDR1 MNHNS and CDR2 SASEGT. The CDR3: CASSRTGGTYEQYF. CDR3 in DNA: TGTGCCAGCAGTCGGACAGGGGGAACCTACGAGCAGTACTTC.

This clonotype came up many times. The chain links TRBV20-1 to TRBJ2-1, with 10 bases that match TRBD2. V lost 7 bases and J lost 7; bases outside the gene matches: 16. Germline loops: CDR1 DFQATT, CDR2 SNEGSKA (reference sequence). This CDR3 region has 16 residues. The CDR3 sequence is CSVLKGSSGSWNEQFF. CDR3 DNA sequence: TGCAGTGTCCTGAAGGGGTCTAGCGGGAGTTGGAATGAGCAGTTCTTC.

This clonotype was seen a handful of times. This chain joins TRBV20-1 and TRBJ2-1; 7 bases fit TRBD2. Germline loops: CDR1 DFQATT, CDR2 SNEGSKA (reference sequence). The trim removed 1 base at V and 3 bases at J, leaving 9 bases unmatched. This CDR3 spans 16 amino acids. The CDR3 loop is CSARALTGGLYNEQFF. Written as DNA, the CDR3 is TGCAGTGCTAGAGCCCTCACGGGAGGACTCTACAATGAGCAGTTCTTC.

This clonotype was observed a handful of times. The rearrangement links TRBV9 to TRBJ2-1, with 9 bases lining up with TRBD2. This CDR3 contains 15 residues. V shed 0 bases, J shed 8 bases, and the junction held 6 bases outside the gene matches. The germline V gene has CDR1 SGDLS and CDR2 YYNGEE. CDR3 bases: TGTGCCAGCAGCGTAGTAGGCGGGAGGGGCGATGAGCAGTTCTTC. As protein: CASSVVGGRGDEQFF.

CDR3 in DNA: TGTGCCAGCAGCGTAGCTATACTAGCGGGAGACAATGAGCAGTTCTTC. Translating it yields CASSVAILAGDNEQFF. This chain joins TRBV9 and TRBJ2-1, with TRBD2 identical over 11 bases. The CDR3 runs to 16 residues. Per the germline V gene, CDR1 is SGDLS and CDR2 is YYNGEE. V trimming: 0 bases; J trimming: 5 bases; junction bases outside the gene matches: 4.

This chain links TRBV20-1 with TRBJ2-3; D is perhaps TRBD2 (5 bases). CDR3 length: 12 amino acids. Germline values: CDR1 DFQATT, CDR2 SNEGSKA (reference sequence). Trimming left V 4 bases short and J 4 bases short, with 9 bases between. This CDR3 is CSATGGADTQYF. CDR3 DNA: TGCAGTGCTACAGGAGGTGCAGATACGCAGTATTTT.

The chain joins TRBV10-1 to TRBJ2-3; perhaps TRBD2 as D (6 bases). The CDR3 loop spans 20 amino acids. Per germline, CDR1 WNHNN and CDR2 SYGVQD (reference sequence). Trimming left V 0 bases short and J 0 bases short, with 22 bases between. CDR3 bases: TGCGCCAGCAGTGAGTCCGGGCTTCGTGGAAGCGGGCTGAGCACAGATACGCAGTATTTT. Amino acids: CASSESGLRGSGLSTDTQYF.